A single sample gave rise to the 24 T cell receptor beta chains below, sequenced in a study of OX40 agonist ivuxolimab in advanced cancers. TCRdb's table, derived via immunoSEQ multiplex PCR, lists solely in-frame clones and lacks some. The table records about 78,000 clones, roughly nine tenths of them present only once. Sample: CD4+ or CD8+ T cells sorted from blood, taken in a trial of the OX40 agonist ivuxolimab. The receptors were gathered from an adult with an advanced solid tumor such as melanoma, head and neck, liver or kidney cancer.

This clone was seen only once. The chain carries TRBV11-3 and TRBJ2-3; D uncertain. The CDR3 totals 12 residues. Deletions cut 3 bases from V and 5 bases from J, with 6 bases between. Germline CDR1 is SGHNT and CDR2 is YENEEA. This chain's CDR3 is CASSLDGDTQYF. The CDR3 region has the DNA TGTGCCAGCAGCTTGGACGGAGATACGCAGTATTTT.

The chain links TRBV6-5 to TRBJ2-7, with D perhaps matching TRBD1 or TRBD2 (5 bases each). Trimming shortened V by 9 bases and J by 6 bases, and 18 bases separated the two germline ends. The germline CDR1 and CDR2 sequences are MNHEY and SVGAGI. The CDR3 loop spans 13 amino acids. The chain's CDR3 is CASPRDRLGEQYF. In DNA form, the CDR3 reads TGTGCCAGTCCCAGGGACCGTCTTGGCGAGCAGTACTTC.

V usage is TRBV9 and J usage is TRBJ2-5; the D gene is possibly TRBD1 (5 bases). Trimming shortened V by 6 bases and J by 3 bases, and 15 bases separated the two germline ends. Germline V gene lookup returns CDR1 SGDLS and CDR2 YYNGEE. The CDR3 spans 14 residues. This CDR3 reads CASIQGAAEETQYF. CDR3 DNA sequence: TGTGCCAGCATCCAAGGGGCAGCCGAAGAGACCCAGTACTTC.

The rearrangement joins TRBV10-3 to TRBJ2-2, with 10 positions matching TRBD2. The junction had 1 base not matched to a gene; V was cut back by 4 bases and J by 5 bases. The CDR3 sequence is 14 residues long. Germline CDR1 reads ENHRY; CDR2 reads SYGVKD. The chain's CDR3 is CAISALAGTGELFF. The CDR3 DNA reads as TGTGCCATCAGTGCACTAGCGGGAACCGGGGAGCTGTTTTTT.

The chain recombines TRBV5-1 with TRBJ1-4, with D possibly being TRBD1 (5 bases). Germline V gene data show CDR1 as SGHRS and CDR2 as YFSETQ. The V end was cut by 4 bases, the J end by 2 bases, with 18 bases between. CDR3 length: 17 residues. The CDR3 sequence: CASSIGRGGETNEKLFF. The CDR3 coding sequence is TGCGCCAGCAGCATTGGACGGGGCGGGGAGACTAATGAAAAACTGTTTTTT.

The chain carries TRBV11-2 and TRBJ2-5; TRBD1 is a possible D gene (6 bases). Deletions cut 5 bases from V and 3 bases from J, with 13 bases between. The CDR3 spans 14 residues. Per germline, CDR1 SGHAT and CDR2 FQNNGV. CDR3 in DNA: TGTGCCAGCAGCCGTGGGGGCTTTGAAGAGACCCAGTACTTC. Encoded protein: CASSRGGFEETQYF.

The chain carries TRBV6-1 and TRBJ2-7, with a tentative D call TRBD1 (6 bases). CDR1 is MNHNS and CDR2 is SASEGT in the germline V gene. The CDR3 length is 14 residues. V was shortened by 7 bases and J by 7 bases, with 20 bases between the two germline ends. DNA for the CDR3: TGTGCCAGCACTGCCTTCACCTGGCAGGGGGAGCAGTACTTC. Translated: CASTAFTWQGEQYF.

The CDR3 loop reads CASSSTTNYGYTF. The CDR3 nucleotides read TGTGCCAGCAGCTCAACCACGAACTATGGCTACACCTTC. The chain couples TRBV4-2 to TRBJ1-2; D not certain. V lost 5 bases and J 2 bases, leaving 9 bases between the germline ends. The CDR3 extends over 13 amino acids. Germline CDR1 and CDR2: LGHNA and YNFKEQ.

V and J are TRBV19 and TRBJ2-1; no clear D. Germline V CDR1 and CDR2: LNHDA, SQIVND (reference sequence). The CDR3 sequence is 14 residues long. V dropped 7 bases and J dropped 5 bases, with 15 bases sitting between them. The CDR3 region has the DNA TGTGCCAGTACCAACCGGGCGCTAGACAATGAGCAGTTCTTC. Residues: CASTNRALDNEQFF. The full variable domain, rest sourced from reference TRBV19 and TRBJ2-1, is DGGITQSPKYLFRKEGQNVTLSCEQNLNHDAMYWYRQDPGQGLRLIYYSQIVNDFQKGDIAEGYSVSREKKESFPLTVTSAQKNPTAFYLCASTNRALDNEQFFGPGTRLTVL.

This sequence joins TRBV20-1 and TRBJ2-1; a weak D match, TRBD2 (5 bases). The V end lost 1 base, the J end lost 7 bases, and 5 bases lay between the germline ends. CDR3 length: 11 amino acids. Germline lookup yields CDR1 DFQATT and CDR2 SNEGSKA (reference sequence). The CDR3 region has the DNA TGCAGTGCTAGAGGGAGGAATGAGCAGTTCTTC. It translates to CSARGRNEQFF.

The chain combines TRBV28 with TRBJ1-1; tentative D call: TRBD1 (5 bases). This CDR3 has 13 amino acids. Trimming cost V 6 bases and J 5 bases, with 13 bases left between them. Germline CDR1 reads MDHEN; CDR2 reads SYDVKM. The DNA for the CDR3 is TGTGCCAGCAGCCGGGGGGGGGAAACTGAAGCTTTCTTT. As protein: CASSRGGETEAFF.

The chain uses TRBV5-1 and TRBJ2-1; 13 bases match TRBD2. The CDR3 totals 15 residues. V trimming: 4 bases; J trimming: 9 bases; junction bases outside the gene matches: 7. The germline gives CDR1 SGHRS, CDR2 YFSETQ. The CDR3 coding sequence is TGCGCCAGCAGCGCCGGGACTAGCGGGACTGGTGAGCAGTTCTTC. Its translation: CASSAGTSGTGEQFF.

The chain uses TRBV6-1 and TRBJ1-1, with D hard to call. CDR1 is MNHNS and CDR2 is SASEGT in the germline V gene. This CDR3 is built from 13 residues. V gave up 4 bases and J gave up 1 base, with 7 bases separating them. CDR3 in DNA: TGTGCCAGCAGTGCCACGGGGAACACTGAAGCTTTCTTT. It codes for CASSATGNTEAFF.

V and J are TRBV30 and TRBJ1-2; D is possibly TRBD1 (6 bases). This CDR3 contains 13 residues. V was clipped by 5 bases and J by 8 bases, with 18 bases between them. CDR1 and CDR2 (germline): GTSNPN, SVGIG (reference sequence). The DNA of the CDR3 is TGTGCCTGGTCCCCCCTTGGGACACAGGGCTACACCTTC. Translation gives CAWSPLGTQGYTF.

The chain links TRBV4-2 to TRBJ2-7; D may match TRBD1 or TRBD2 (5 bases each). Germline V gene data show CDR1 as LGHNA and CDR2 as YNFKEQ. V was cut by 4 bases and J by 4 bases, with 17 bases left in between. The CDR3 totals 15 residues. CDR3 sequence reads: CASSLDSGTLYEQYF. For the CDR3, the DNA is TGTGCCAGCAGCCTAGATTCCGGGACGTTGTACGAGCAGTACTTC.

The genes are TRBV10-3 and TRBJ2-3; D perhaps matches TRBD2 (5 bases). This CDR3 is 13 amino acids long. CDR1 is ENHRY, CDR2 SYGVKD, per germline. Trimming cost V 11 bases and J 4 bases, with 16 bases left between them. CDR3 sequence reads: CASSGSFADTQYF. The CDR3 DNA reads TGTGCCTCCTCGGGGTCCTTCGCAGATACGCAGTATTTT.

The chain carries TRBV5-6 and TRBJ2-2; D tentatively reads TRBD1 or TRBD2 (6 bases each). Trimming stripped 4 bases from V and 5 bases from J, with 18 bases between. Per the germline V gene, CDR1 is SGHDT and CDR2 is YYEEEE. The CDR3 consists of 16 residues. The CDR3 is CASSPLQGRQTGELFF. In DNA form, the CDR3 reads TGTGCCAGCAGCCCACTTCAGGGGAGGCAGACCGGGGAGCTGTTTTTT.

The rearrangement links TRBV5-1 to TRBJ2-4; unclear D gene. V lost 4 bases and J lost 3, with 14 bases in between. In germline, CDR1 is SGHRS, CDR2 YFSETQ. The length of the CDR3 is 15 residues. The CDR3 loop is CASSLSAANKNIQYF. The CDR3 bases are TGCGCCAGCAGCCTGTCTGCGGCCAACAAAAACATTCAGTACTTC.

V is TRBV18 and J is TRBJ2-5; TRBD2 matches at 9 bases. This CDR3 contains 17 residues. The J segment lost 1 base and the V segment lost 3 bases, leaving 9 bases of the junction unmatched. The germline gives CDR1 KGHSH, CDR2 LQKENI. CDR3 DNA: TGTGCCAGCTCACCTACTCTCGCGGGAGGGCCCCAAGAGACCCAGTACTTC. Translated, it gives CASSPTLAGGPQETQYF.

J is TRBJ2-2 and V is TRBV11-2; TRBD2 agrees at 7 bases. This CDR3 has 17 amino acids. Trimming at V came to 4 bases and at J to 1 base, leaving 9 bases not matched to a gene. Germline values: CDR1 SGHAT, CDR2 FQNNGV. In nucleotides, the CDR3 is TGTGCCAGCAGCTCAGCCAATGGGGGGGAGAACACCGGGGAGCTGTTTTTT. This gives the protein CASSSANGGENTGELFF.

The J gene is TRBJ2-5, the V gene TRBV5-1, with TRBD1 matching 7 bases. CDR1 and CDR2 (germline): SGHRS, YFSETQ. V shed 0 bases, J shed 9 bases, and the junction held 8 bases outside the gene matches. The CDR3 is 14 amino acids. CDR3 in DNA: TGCGCCAGCAGCTTGGAAGGGGGCGCGTTGCCCCAGTACTTC. Its translation is CASSLEGGALPQYF.

The chain joins TRBV7-9 to TRBJ1-2, with a possible D match to TRBD1 (6 bases). V was clipped by 3 bases and J by 7 bases, with 12 bases between them. CDR1 is SEHNR and CDR2 is FQNEAQ in the germline V gene (reference sequence). The CDR3 loop spans 13 amino acids. CDR3 in amino acids: CASSFLQGVGYTF. The CDR3 bases are TGTGCCAGCAGCTTCTTACAGGGCGTTGGCTACACCTTC.

This sequence joins TRBV28 and TRBJ2-3, with 8 positions matching TRBD1. Losses at the gene ends were 6 bases for V and 3 bases for J; bases not matched to a gene: 5. From germline, CDR1 is MDHEN and CDR2 SYDVKM. The CDR3 sequence is 14 residues long. DNA for the CDR3: TGTGCCAGCAGCACGACAGGGGAAACAGATACGCAGTATTTT. Translated, it gives CASSTTGETDTQYF.

CDR3 in amino acids: CASSITGTDTQYF. The CDR3 nucleotides read TGTGCCAGTAGTATCACAGGCACAGATACGCAGTATTTT. The V and J genes are TRBV19 and TRBJ2-3; D not certain. Germline lookup yields CDR1 LNHDA and CDR2 SQIVND (reference sequence). This CDR3 is 13 amino acids long. Trimming removed 3 bases at V and 1 base at J, with 5 bases between. The full variable domain, rest sourced from reference TRBV19 and TRBJ2-3, is DGGITQSPKYLFRKEGQNVTLSCEQNLNHDAMYWYRQDPGQGLRLIYYSQIVNDFQKGDIAEGYSVSREKKESFPLTVTSAQKNPTAFYLCASSITGTDTQYFGPGTRLTVL.